These 31 T cell receptor beta chains were all obtained from the same sample, sequenced in a study of T cell repertoires in cytomegalovirus infection. TCRdb processed the reads anew with MiXCR; each CDR3 protein has one entry. Among about 920,000 distinct CDR3 sequences, roughly 30% were seen once, and the ten largest hold about an eighth. These receptors have no known antigen. The starting material was cultured CD8+ T cells from PBMCs, obtained from culture after CMV antigen stimulation. Receptors were obtained from a human donor in good health (CMV status not recorded). Some clones in this sample may be carry-over from other donors' samples.

This rearrangement joins TRBV29-1 to TRBJ1-1; no firm D call. CDR1 is SQVTM and CDR2 is ANQGSEA in the germline V gene. V gave up 0 bases and J gave up 3 bases, with 11 bases separating them. The CDR3 has 14 amino acids. The CDR3 DNA is TGCAGCGTTGAAGAAACCGGGAGGCACACTGAAGCTTTCTTT. Amino acid sequence: CSVEETGRHTEAFF.

This clonotype was seen a few times. The J gene is TRBJ2-1, the V gene TRBV7-6; TRBD2 aligns across 8 bases. The CDR3 is 17 residues long. Germline CDR1 is SGHVS and CDR2 is FNYEAQ. Trimming removed 5 bases from V and 3 bases from J; junction bases left unmatched: 12. The CDR3 reads CASSQGSRGGIYNEQFF. CDR3 nucleotide sequence: TGTGCCAGCAGCCAGGGCTCGCGCGGGGGGATCTACAATGAGCAGTTCTTC.

CDR3 amino acids: CASSIQDKLEQYF. The CDR3 DNA reads TGTGCCAGTAGTATACAAGACAAACTCGAGCAGTACTTC. The chain joins TRBV19 to TRBJ2-7, with D unclear. Germline CDR1 reads LNHDA; CDR2 reads SQIVND (reference sequence). This CDR3 is 13 amino acids long. Trimming cost V 2 bases and J 6 bases, with 11 bases left between them.

The chain has TRBV7-6 and TRBJ2-7, with D possibly being TRBD1 (6 bases). The CDR3 has 15 amino acids. Germline V CDR1 and CDR2: SGHVS, FNYEAQ. V gave up 5 bases and J gave up 3 bases, with 17 bases separating them. This CDR3 reads CASSPQTGSIYEQYF. The CDR3 nucleotides are TGTGCCAGCAGCCCCCAAACAGGGTCAATCTACGAGCAGTACTTC.

This clonotype showed up just a few times. This rearrangement joins TRBV14 to TRBJ1-6; maybe TRBD1 (6 bases). The CDR3 consists of 13 residues. Per the germline V gene, CDR1 is SGHDN and CDR2 is FVKESK. V lost 5 bases to trimming and J lost 10 bases, with 12 bases between them. The CDR3 DNA reads TGTGCCAGCAGCTGGGGGGGCAGCTCACCCCTCCACTTT. It is translated as CASSWGGSSPLHF.

Many counts were recorded for this clonotype. The gene calls are TRBV6-1 and TRBJ2-3; TRBD2 agrees at 7 bases. This CDR3 region has 16 residues. CDR1 and CDR2 from the germline V gene are MNHNS and SASEGT. After removal of 6 bases from V and 3 bases from J, the junction contained 12 bases not matched to a gene. For the CDR3, the DNA is TGTGCCAGCAGCGCCTTTAAGAGCGGGGTAACAGATACGCAGTATTTT. Translating gives CASSAFKSGVTDTQYF.

The V call is TRBV7-6, the J call TRBJ2-7; D may be TRBD2 (6 bases). Trimming took off 3 bases at V and 2 bases at J, with 14 bases between the two ends. This CDR3 is built from 15 residues. In germline, CDR1 is SGHVS, CDR2 FNYEAQ. This chain's CDR3 is CASSLRIGEAYEQYF. CDR3 nucleotides: TGTGCCAGCAGCTTGAGAATCGGGGAGGCCTACGAGCAGTACTTC.

V and J are TRBV12-3 or TRBV12-4 and TRBJ1-5; D remains ambiguous. The V end lost 3 bases, the J end lost 0 bases, and 15 bases lay between the germline ends. This CDR3 contains 17 residues. The CDR3 region is CASSFISGEYSNQPQHF. The CDR3 DNA reads TGTGCCAGCAGTTTCATATCCGGGGAATATAGCAATCAGCCCCAGCATTTT.

This chain uses TRBV7-9 with TRBJ1-3; 7 bases match TRBD1. V gave up 5 bases and J gave up 8 bases; unmatched junction bases: 15. The CDR3 spans 16 residues. Germline values: CDR1 SEHNR, CDR2 FQNEAQ (reference sequence). The CDR3 DNA sequence: TGTGCCAGCAGCGTCGGGACAGCGGTAGAACGAGACACCATATATTTT. It translates to CASSVGTAVERDTIYF.

This clonotype was observed a few times. The chain joins TRBV7-6 to TRBJ2-2, with no clear D. Trimming removed 1 base at V and 6 bases at J, with 9 bases between. In germline, CDR1 is SGHVS, CDR2 FNYEAQ. The CDR3 length is 14 residues. CDR3 residues: CASSLESPPGELFF. CDR3 nucleotide sequence: TGTGCCAGCAGCTTAGAGTCTCCCCCCGGGGAGCTGTTTTTT.

The gene calls are TRBV27 and TRBJ1-5; D is undetermined. Trimming left V 10 bases short and J 2 bases short, with 15 bases between. Per the germline V gene, CDR1 is MNHEY and CDR2 is SMNVEV (reference sequence). This CDR3 contains 14 residues. The CDR3 sequence: CATKAGIGNQPQHF. The DNA of the CDR3 is TGTGCCACCAAGGCGGGAATCGGCAATCAGCCCCAGCATTTT.

This clonotype was seen a handful of times. This sequence joins TRBV7-9 and TRBJ1-1; the D is unclear. Between the trimmed V and J ends, which lost 7 bases and 4 bases, there was a span of 10 bases. This CDR3 has 12 amino acids. The germline CDR1 and CDR2 sequences are SEHNR and FQNEAQ (reference sequence). The CDR3, as DNA: TGTGCCAGCACCCCAAGTGTCACTGAAGCTTTCTTT. Residues: CASTPSVTEAFF.

This clonotype was seen just once. The chain uses TRBV14 and TRBJ2-2, with D possibly called TRBD1 or TRBD2 (5 bases each). Trimming cost V 4 bases and J 2 bases, with 11 bases left between them. The CDR3 totals 15 residues. Per the germline V gene, CDR1 is SGHDN and CDR2 is FVKESK. Here the CDR3 reads CASSRLGGNTGELFF. DNA for the CDR3: TGTGCCAGCAGCCGTCTTGGGGGAAACACCGGGGAGCTGTTTTTT.

This clonotype has more than one count but fewer than ten. The chain is built from TRBV4-3 and TRBJ1-1, with 9 bases lining up with TRBD1. Per germline, CDR1 LGHNA and CDR2 YSLEER. There are 15 residues in the CDR3. The V and J ends lost 2 bases and 7 bases, in that order; junction bases with no gene match: 8. The CDR3 bases are TGCGCCAGCAGCCAACAAACCGGGACAGGGAATGAAGCTTTCTTT. As protein: CASSQQTGTGNEAFF.

This clonotype was found a few times. This rearrangement joins TRBV4-1 to TRBJ2-3; D is uncertain. CDR3 size: 17 residues. The ends were cut back, 0 bases at V and 0 bases at J, with 13 bases in the middle. Germline V gene sequence: CDR1 MGHRA, CDR2 YSYEKL. This CDR3 is CASSQDDRVSSTDTQYF. CDR3 coding DNA: TGCGCCAGCAGCCAAGATGACCGCGTATCTAGCACAGATACGCAGTATTTT.

This clonotype has just one count. The genes are TRBV9 and TRBJ2-1, with 8 nucleotides matching TRBD1. In germline, CDR1 is SGDLS, CDR2 YYNGEE. V was clipped by 0 bases and J by 5 bases; unmatched bases: 4. There are 15 residues in the CDR3. In DNA form, the CDR3 reads TGTGCCAGCAGCGTAGGACAGGGGTACAACAATGAGCAGTTCTTC. This gives the protein CASSVGQGYNNEQFF.

The chain joins TRBV28 to TRBJ1-2, with 8 bases identical to TRBD1. The CDR3 covers 16 residues. The germline V gene has CDR1 MDHEN and CDR2 SYDVKM. The trim removed 5 bases at V and 4 bases at J, leaving 12 bases unmatched. The CDR3 nucleotides are TGTGCCAGCAGTGCTCCAGGGGGCTCCCTTTTCTATGGCTACACCTTC. Translated: CASSAPGGSLFYGYTF.

This clonotype has more than one count but fewer than ten. The gene calls are TRBV12-3 or TRBV12-4 and TRBJ1-5; 12 bases line up with TRBD1. The CDR3 covers 15 residues. The V and J ends lost 8 bases and 3 bases, in that order; junction bases with no gene match: 5. CDR3 sequence reads: CASRGTGGLNQPQHF. As DNA, the CDR3 is TGTGCCAGCCGCGGGACAGGGGGCCTCAATCAGCCCCAGCATTTT.

This clonotype has only a few counts. This sequence joins TRBV12-3 or TRBV12-4 and TRBJ1-1; no definite D call. The CDR3 extends over 14 amino acids. V was trimmed by 5 bases and J by 2 bases, leaving 12 bases between them. The CDR3, as DNA: TGTGCCAGCAGTCCCATCGGGAGTAACACTGAAGCTTTCTTT. This sequence encodes CASSPIGSNTEAFF.

This clonotype has a count of ten or more. The CDR3 sequence is CASSFRQGSNQPQHF. The DNA for the CDR3 is TGTGCCAGCAGCTTCCGACAGGGCAGCAATCAGCCCCAGCATTTT. The chain joins TRBV7-6 to TRBJ1-5, with 7 nucleotides matching TRBD1. The CDR3 contains 15 residues. Looked up from germline, CDR1 is SGHVS and CDR2 is FNYEAQ. The junction had 3 bases not matched to a gene; V was cut back by 3 bases and J by 1 base. The full variable domain, in which reference TRBV7-6 and TRBJ1-5 provide the parts outside the CDR3, is GAGVSQSPRYKVTKRGQDVALRCDPISGHVSLYWYRQALGQGPEFLTYFNYEAQQDKSGLPNDRFSAERPEGSISTLTIQRTEQRDSAMYRCASSFRQGSNQPQHFGDGTRLSIL.

This clonotype was picked up a small number of times. The chain joins TRBV7-9 to TRBJ1-4; 7 nucleotides match TRBD1. This CDR3 spans 13 amino acids. J gave up 8 bases and V 7 bases, and 7 bases lay outside the gene matches. Germline CDR1 and CDR2: SEHNR and FQNEAQ (reference sequence). The chain's CDR3 is CASKTGTDEKLFF. CDR3 coding DNA: TGTGCCAGCAAAACCGGGACAGACGAAAAACTGTTTTTT.

This clonotype was recorded at least ten times. CDR3 DNA sequence: TGTGCCAGCAGACCGTCGATCTCTGGGGCCAACGTCCTGACTTTC. This encodes CASRPSISGANVLTF. This rearrangement joins TRBV7-6 to TRBJ2-6, with unresolved D. This CDR3 has 15 residues. In germline, CDR1 is SGHVS, CDR2 FNYEAQ. Trimming stripped 6 bases from V and 0 bases from J, with 9 bases between.

This clonotype was seen only a few times. The rearrangement uses TRBV28 and TRBJ1-1; TRBD1 agrees at 9 bases. The CDR3 has 16 amino acids. The germline gives CDR1 MDHEN, CDR2 SYDVKM. V lost 4 bases, J lost 4 bases, and 10 bases stayed unmatched. This CDR3 is CASSSSTGGLFTEAFF. The CDR3 nucleotides are TGTGCCAGCAGTTCCTCAACAGGGGGCTTGTTCACTGAAGCTTTCTTT.

This chain links TRBV6-2 or TRBV6-3 with TRBJ2-5, with D unresolved. V lost 2 bases and J 4 bases, leaving 11 bases between the germline ends. The CDR3 is made up of 14 amino acids. The germline V gene encodes CDR1 MNHEY and CDR2 SVGEGT. CDR3 protein: CASSYKSFGETQYF. The CDR3 coding sequence is TGTGCCAGCAGTTACAAATCCTTCGGAGAGACCCAGTACTTC.

This clonotype was picked up a small number of times. This chain links TRBV12-3 or TRBV12-4 with TRBJ1-2; the match to TRBD1 covers 7 bases. V was clipped by 2 bases and J by 0 bases; unmatched bases: 15. The CDR3 loop spans 19 amino acids. In nucleotides, the CDR3 is TGTGCCAGCAGTTTAAGACAGGGCGTATACAAGGGAGCTAACTATGGCTACACCTTC. Translating gives CASSLRQGVYKGANYGYTF.

This chain links TRBV6-1 with TRBJ1-4, with no clear D. The V end lost 3 bases, the J end lost 0 bases, and 11 bases lay between the germline ends. CDR1 and CDR2 from the germline V gene are MNHNS and SASEGT. This CDR3 comprises 16 residues. CDR3 residues: CASSEEQFATNEKLFF. The DNA for the CDR3 is TGTGCCAGCAGTGAGGAGCAGTTTGCAACTAATGAAAAACTGTTTTTT.

The V and J genes are TRBV12-3 or TRBV12-4 and TRBJ2-1; D remains ambiguous. The CDR3 totals 12 residues. Trimming took off 4 bases at V and 9 bases at J, with 10 bases between the two ends. DNA of the CDR3: TGTGCCAGCAGTTCGTTAGTAAGTGAGCAGTTCTTC. Protein: CASSSLVSEQFF.

This clonotype was counted a few times. The rearrangement links TRBV27 to TRBJ1-1, with D perhaps matching TRBD1 (5 bases). Trimming stripped 3 bases from V and 0 bases from J, with 20 bases between. CDR1 and CDR2 (germline): MNHEY, SMNVEV (reference sequence). This CDR3 is built from 18 residues. The CDR3 sequence: CASSLQPGAISVNTEAFF. In nucleotides, the CDR3 is TGTGCCAGCAGTTTGCAACCTGGGGCTATCTCCGTGAACACTGAAGCTTTCTTT.

This clonotype was recorded once. This rearrangement joins TRBV19 to TRBJ2-2; D might be TRBD2 (6 bases). CDR1 and CDR2 (germline): LNHDA, SQIVND (reference sequence). Trimming removed 7 bases from V and 3 bases from J, with 15 bases in between. CDR3 length equals 15 residues. CDR3 bases: TGTGCCAGTAAGGAACTTTGGGGGGACACCGGGGAGCTGTTTTTT. Translation gives CASKELWGDTGELFF.

This clonotype was detected many times. The rearrangement links TRBV7-2 to TRBJ2-3; tentative D call: TRBD2 (6 bases). The germline V and J ends were trimmed by 1 base and 3 bases, with 11 bases remaining between them. This CDR3 comprises 15 residues. Looked up from germline, CDR1 is SGHTA and CDR2 is FQGNSA. The CDR3 sequence is CASSLGLDLTDTQYF. The CDR3 nucleotides are TGTGCCAGCAGCTTAGGACTAGACTTAACAGATACGCAGTATTTT.

This clonotype has only a few counts. The chain carries TRBV7-9 and TRBJ2-7; 9 bases align to TRBD1. In germline, CDR1 is SEHNR, CDR2 FQNEAQ (reference sequence). The CDR3 has 15 residues. J gave up 0 bases and V 5 bases, and 5 bases lay outside the gene matches. CDR3 loop: CASSPATGGSYEQYV. The CDR3 nucleotides read TGTGCCAGCAGCCCAGCGACAGGGGGCTCCTACGAGCAGTACGTC.